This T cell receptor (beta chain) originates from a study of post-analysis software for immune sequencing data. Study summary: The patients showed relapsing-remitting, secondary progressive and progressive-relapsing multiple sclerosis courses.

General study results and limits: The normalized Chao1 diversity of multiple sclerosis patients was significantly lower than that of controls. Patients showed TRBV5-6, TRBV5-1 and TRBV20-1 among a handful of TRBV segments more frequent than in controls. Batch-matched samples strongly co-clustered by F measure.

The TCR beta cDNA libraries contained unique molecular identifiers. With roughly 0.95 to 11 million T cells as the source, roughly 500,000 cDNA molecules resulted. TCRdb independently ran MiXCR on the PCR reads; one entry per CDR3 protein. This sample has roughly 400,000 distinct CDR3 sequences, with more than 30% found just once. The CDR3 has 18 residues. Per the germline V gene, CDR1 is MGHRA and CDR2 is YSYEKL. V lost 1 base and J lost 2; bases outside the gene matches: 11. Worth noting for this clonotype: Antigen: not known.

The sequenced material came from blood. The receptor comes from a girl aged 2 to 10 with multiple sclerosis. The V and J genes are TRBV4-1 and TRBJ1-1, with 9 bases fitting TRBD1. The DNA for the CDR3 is TGCGCCAGCAGCCAAGGGGGGGCCACAGGGGGCCCTAACACTGAAGCTTTCTTT. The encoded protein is CASSQGGATGGPNTEAFF.